This TCR beta chain is drawn from a study of a mutant IDH1 vaccine in newly diagnosed glioma. Study results and limitations: Immune responses induced by vaccination arose in 93.3% of the patients.

Time point defined: week 11, during vaccination. Each dose delivered 300 ug of mutant IDH1 20-mer peptide subcutaneously with imiquimod. A note on this clone: Its antigen is as yet unknown.

Trimming stripped 4 bases from V and 5 bases from J, with 19 bases between. In germline, CDR1 is SGHNT, CDR2 YYREEE (reference sequence). This CDR3 contains 15 residues. The assay was immunoSEQ multiplex PCR, and TCRdb's table has in-frame clones only and misses some. The sample has tens of thousands of clones; roughly 80% are singletons. The TCR originated in a man between 50 and 59 years old with glioma. This chain connects TRBV5-4 to TRBJ2-7; a weak D match, TRBD2 (5 bases). This specimen consisted of PBMCs, obtained from a glioma patient whose treatment included an IDH1 peptide vaccine. The CDR3 DNA reads as TGTGCCAGCAGCACCGGGAAAAACTTCGACCACGAGCAGTACTTC. Protein: CASSTGKNFDHEQYF. The whole variable domain, remainder taken from reference TRBV5-4 and TRBJ2-7, is ETGVTQSPTHLIKTRGQQVTLRCSSQSGHNTVSWYQQALGQGPQFIFQYYREEENGRGNFPPRFSGLQFPNYSSELNVNALELDDSALYLCASSTGKNFDHEQYFGPGTRLTVT.